This entry lists 32 T cell receptor beta chains sequenced from one sample in a study of T-cell memory formation after mild COVID-19. In TCRdb, the 5' RACE reads were re-called with MiXCR into one record per CDR3 protein. The repertoire consists of hundreds of thousands of distinct CDR3 sequences, with around 15% occurring once and the leading ten covering around a fifth. Sequencing used PBMCs or a T cell subset sorted from them (not recorded which). Every receptor here comes from a man younger than 35 who had mild COVID-19 (a few samples of this study predate the infection). Cell type and time point are not known.

The genes are TRBV20-1 and TRBJ2-3; 7 bases line up with TRBD1. After removal of 2 bases from V and 2 bases from J, the junction contained 4 bases not matched to a gene. The CDR3 has 14 amino acids. In germline, CDR1 is DFQATT, CDR2 SNEGSKA (reference sequence). The CDR3 coding sequence is TGCAGTGCTAGACAGACAGGGTTCACAGATACGCAGTATTTT. Residues: CSARQTGFTDTQYF.

This clonotype was observed a few times. The chain links TRBV5-1 to TRBJ1-2, with no clear D. The CDR3 spans 14 residues. Germline V gives CDR1 SGHRS, CDR2 YFSETQ. V lost 4 bases and J 3 bases, leaving 13 bases between the germline ends. CDR3 loop: CASSLAWQDYGYTF. CDR3 sequence (DNA): TGCGCCAGCAGCCTGGCCTGGCAAGACTATGGCTACACCTTC.

This clonotype was seen ten or more times. The CDR3 DNA reads TGCGCCAGCAGCCAAGATCGGGGACAGCCCCAGCATTTT. Its protein is CASSQDRGQPQHF. The V call is TRBV4-3, the J call TRBJ1-5, with D unresolved. The CDR3 totals 13 residues. Germline V gives CDR1 LGHNA, CDR2 YSLEER. V was clipped by 0 bases and J by 7 bases, with 7 bases between them.

This clonotype appeared many times. The chain carries TRBV20-1 and TRBJ2-7; TRBD2 is a possible D gene (5 bases). V lost 3 bases to trimming and J lost 5 bases, with 14 bases between them. CDR3 length: 13 amino acids. Per germline, CDR1 DFQATT and CDR2 SNEGSKA (reference sequence). Here the CDR3 reads CSARTVVGNEQYF. CDR3 bases: TGCAGTGCTAGGACGGTGGTCGGGAACGAGCAGTACTTC.

This clonotype was counted a few times. The rearrangement links TRBV7-6 to TRBJ1-1; D is possibly TRBD1 (6 bases). Per the germline V gene, CDR1 is SGHVS and CDR2 is FNYEAQ. Trimming stripped 1 base from V and 0 bases from J, with 12 bases between. The CDR3 runs to 16 residues. The CDR3 sequence is CASSLVQGKMNTEAFF. CDR3 coding DNA: TGTGCCAGCAGCTTAGTTCAGGGGAAGATGAACACTGAAGCTTTCTTT.

This clonotype was observed a few times. The J gene is TRBJ1-1, the V gene TRBV20-1; no firm D call. V gave up 2 bases and J gave up 0 bases, with 7 bases separating them. This CDR3 spans 13 amino acids. Germline assignment: CDR1 DFQATT and CDR2 SNEGSKA (reference sequence). The CDR3 region is CSARTDLNTEAFF. The CDR3 DNA follows: TGCAGTGCTAGAACGGACTTGAACACTGAAGCTTTCTTT.

The chain joins TRBV11-2 to TRBJ2-7; TRBD1 is a possible D gene (5 bases). The V and J ends lost 5 bases and 5 bases respectively, with 13 bases between them. The CDR3 runs to 13 residues. From germline, CDR1 is SGHAT and CDR2 FQNNGV. In DNA, the CDR3 is TGTGCCAGCAGCACAGGCGGATATGACGAGCAGTACGTC. Its translation is CASSTGGYDEQYV.

The sample holds many counts of this clonotype. This chain links TRBV5-5 with TRBJ1-4; D uncertain. The germline V gene encodes CDR1 SGHKS and CDR2 YYEKEE (reference sequence). V lost 4 bases, J lost 0 bases, and 10 bases lay in between. This CDR3 region has 15 residues. CDR3 region: CASSRKFATNEKLFF. The CDR3 DNA sequence: TGTGCCAGCAGCCGGAAGTTTGCAACTAATGAAAAACTGTTTTTT.

This clonotype was seen only a few times. The rearrangement uses TRBV6-5 and TRBJ1-1; 8 nucleotides agree with TRBD1. Germline CDR1 MNHEY, CDR2 SVGAGI. V lost 6 bases, J lost 7 bases, and 16 bases stayed unmatched. The CDR3 totals 16 residues. The CDR3 is CASSLSTGVVFGEAFF. The CDR3 DNA is TGTGCCAGCAGCTTGTCGACAGGGGTGGTTTTCGGTGAAGCTTTCTTT.

This clonotype was observed at least ten times. V usage is TRBV12-3 or TRBV12-4 and J usage is TRBJ2-2; D remains ambiguous. This CDR3 spans 13 amino acids. The V end was cut by 1 base, the J end by 6 bases, with 6 bases between. The CDR3 reads CASSLGFSGELFF. The CDR3 coding sequence is TGTGCCAGCAGTTTAGGTTTTTCCGGGGAGCTGTTTTTT.

This clonotype was detected only a few times. V usage is TRBV2 and J usage is TRBJ2-7; TRBD1 aligns across 7 bases. Germline V gene sequence: CDR1 SNHLY, CDR2 FYNNEI. V was pared by 6 bases and J by 5 bases, with 4 bases of the junction left unmatched. This CDR3 spans 12 amino acids. The CDR3 nucleotides are TGTGCCAGCAGCAGACAGGGTCACGAGCAGTACTTC. This translates into CASSRQGHEQYF.

There are a few counts of this clonotype. The chain is built from TRBV5-6 and TRBJ2-3; D remains unclear. CDR1 is SGHDT and CDR2 is YYEEEE in the germline V gene. The CDR3 loop spans 15 amino acids. The V end was cut by 1 base, the J end by 0 bases, with 9 bases between. CDR3 protein: CASSLRTASTDTQYF. The CDR3 bases are TGTGCCAGCAGCTTGAGGACGGCGAGCACAGATACGCAGTATTTT.

This clonotype occurred a few times. This chain connects TRBV18 to TRBJ2-6; D ambiguous. Trimming took off 2 bases at V and 1 base at J, with 9 bases between the two ends. Germline-derived CDR1 and CDR2 are KGHSH and LQKENI. The CDR3 is 16 amino acids. CDR3 region: CASSPMGFSGANVLTF. CDR3 coding DNA: TGTGCCAGCTCACCAATGGGATTTTCTGGGGCCAACGTCCTGACTTTC.

This clonotype occurred a few times. This chain connects TRBV3-1 to TRBJ1-1; TRBD1 might be the D (5 bases). V was clipped by 1 base and J by 10 bases, with 10 bases between them. The CDR3 covers 12 residues. Per germline, CDR1 LGHDT and CDR2 YNNKEL (reference sequence). Written as DNA, the CDR3 is TGTGCCAGCAGCCAAGGTGGTGGGGGAGCTTTCTTT. Translating it yields CASSQGGGGAFF.

A note on this clonotype: The junction departs from the called germline gene at one end, perhaps through a read error. The gene calls are TRBV5-1 and TRBJ2-7, with TRBD1 as a possible D gene (5 bases). The CDR3 runs 13 residues. CDR1 SGHRS and CDR2 YFSETQ come from the germline V gene. The DNA for the CDR3 is TGCTCCAGCAGGGAAGGATTGGACTACGAGCAGTACTTC. This codes for CSSREGLDYEQYF.

This chain joins TRBV18 and TRBJ2-1; 11 nucleotides line up with TRBD1. Germline CDR1 and CDR2: KGHSH and LQKENI. This CDR3 has 15 amino acids. V was clipped by 4 bases and J by 8 bases; unmatched bases: 7. CDR3 nucleotides: TGTGCCAGCTCACAGGGACAGGGGGGAATCCATGAGCAGTTCTTC. Amino acid sequence: CASSQGQGGIHEQFF.

This clonotype was counted between two and nine times. The genes are TRBV6-1 and TRBJ2-7; D is possibly TRBD1 or TRBD2 (5 bases each). Germline CDR1 and CDR2: MNHNS and SASEGT. The CDR3 length is 15 residues. Trimming removed 2 bases from V and 3 bases from J, with 14 bases in between. CDR3 region: CASSEMRGPLYEQYV. In DNA, the CDR3 is TGTGCCAGCAGTGAAATGAGGGGACCTCTCTACGAGCAGTACGTC.

The sample holds many counts of this clonotype. This chain connects TRBV7-9 to TRBJ2-7; 9 bases map to TRBD1. The CDR3 is 13 residues long. CDR1 and CDR2 (germline): SEHNR, FQNEAQ (reference sequence). V shed 5 bases, J shed 7 bases, and the junction held 6 bases outside the gene matches. This chain's CDR3 is CASSPKTGGEQYV. The CDR3 DNA reads TGTGCCAGCAGCCCAAAGACAGGGGGAGAGCAGTACGTC.

This clonotype was found a few times. The chain carries TRBV6-5 and TRBJ1-4; D is possibly TRBD1 (6 bases). CDR1 and CDR2 from the germline V gene are MNHEY and SVGAGI. The length of the CDR3 is 14 residues. V dropped 2 bases and J dropped 7 bases, with 11 bases sitting between them. This CDR3 reads CASSYNGGGEKLFF. The DNA for the CDR3 is TGTGCCAGCAGTTACAATGGAGGGGGTGAAAAACTGTTTTTT.

The chain has TRBV6-1 and TRBJ1-1; D is perhaps TRBD1 (5 bases). CDR3 size: 13 residues. The germline CDR1 and CDR2 sequences are MNHNS and SASEGT. The V end was cut by 8 bases, the J end by 3 bases, with 13 bases between. CDR3 sequence: CASRRGVDTEAFF. The CDR3 bases are TGTGCCAGCCGTCGGGGGGTGGACACTGAAGCTTTCTTT.

In its sample, this clonotype was seen a few times. V usage is TRBV20-1 and J usage is TRBJ2-7; TRBD1 agrees at 8 bases. This CDR3 contains 12 residues. The germline V gene encodes CDR1 DFQATT and CDR2 SNEGSKA (reference sequence). V lost 6 bases to trimming and J lost 7 bases; unmatched junction nucleotides: 8. For the CDR3, the DNA is TGCAGTGCGGGACAGGACGCCTGGGAGCAGTACTTC. Translated, it gives CSAGQDAWEQYF.

The J gene is TRBJ2-1, the V gene TRBV15; 8 bases map to TRBD1. Germline-derived CDR1 and CDR2 are LNHNV and YYDKDF (reference sequence). CDR3 length equals 14 residues. V shed 3 bases, J shed 8 bases, and the junction held 6 bases outside the gene matches. The CDR3 nucleotides are TGTGCCACCAGCAGGCCAGGGGGCACGGATGAGCAGTTCTTC. Residues: CATSRPGGTDEQFF.

V and J are TRBV7-6 and TRBJ2-5; TRBD2 is a possible D gene (5 bases). From germline, CDR1 is SGHVS and CDR2 FNYEAQ. With 2 bases removed from V and 2 bases from J, the gap between germline ends came to 15 bases. This CDR3 spans 16 amino acids. CDR3 bases: TGTGCCAGCAGCTTAAGGGCCGAGGAGGTGCAAGAGACCCAGTACTTC. This gives the protein CASSLRAEEVQETQYF.

Worth noting for this clonotype: This may stem from a read error, because a much larger clone lies one nucleotide away. The rearrangement links TRBV4-2 to TRBJ2-7; D remains unclear. Germline CDR1 LGHNA, CDR2 YNFKEQ. This CDR3 spans 11 amino acids. Trimming shortened V by 0 bases and J by 4 bases, and 1 base separated the two germline ends. The CDR3 loop reads CASSQEYEQYF. As DNA, the CDR3 is TGTGCCAGCAGCCAAGAATACGAGCAGTACTTC.

CDR3 DNA sequence: TGTGCCAGCAGTCCCCTAGCGGGCGATTCCTACGAGCAGTACTTC. Translating it yields CASSPLAGDSYEQYF. V and J are TRBV27 and TRBJ2-7, with TRBD2 matching 8 bases. The V gene's germline CDR1 is MNHEY and CDR2 SMNVEV (reference sequence). Trimming at V came to 5 bases and at J to 1 base, leaving 7 bases not matched to a gene. The CDR3 sequence is 15 residues long.

This clonotype was seen a handful of times. V gene TRBV7-2 combines with J gene TRBJ1-5; D is unclear. This CDR3 contains 16 residues. The ends were cut back, 5 bases at V and 0 bases at J, with 14 bases in the middle. From germline, CDR1 is SGHTA and CDR2 FQGNSA. The CDR3 DNA reads as TGTGCCAGCAGCCCCCACGGCGTCATTAGCAATCAGCCCCAGCATTTT. It translates to CASSPHGVISNQPQHF.

This clonotype was counted ten times or more. This rearrangement joins TRBV5-1 to TRBJ2-3; 14 bases fit TRBD2. This CDR3 is built from 13 residues. J lost 12 bases, V lost 3 bases, and 3 bases had no gene match. CDR1 is SGHRS and CDR2 is YFSETQ in the germline V gene. The CDR3 is CASSYGLAGGQYF. CDR3 bases: TGCGCCAGCAGCTATGGACTAGCGGGGGGCCAGTATTTT.

The chain links TRBV20-1 to TRBJ2-5; D is undetermined. Germline CDR1 DFQATT, CDR2 SNEGSKA (reference sequence). This CDR3 contains 13 residues. V was trimmed by 1 base and J by 6 bases, leaving 12 bases between them. CDR3 DNA: TGCAGTGCTAGAGTGACTGCCTCACAGACCCAGTACTTC. This codes for CSARVTASQTQYF.

This clonotype was recorded at least ten times. The chain employs TRBV7-2 and TRBJ2-5, with 10 nucleotides matching TRBD2. The V and J ends lost 3 bases and 2 bases, in that order; junction bases with no gene match: 6. In germline, CDR1 is SGHTA, CDR2 FQGNSA. CDR3 length: 16 amino acids. The CDR3 coding sequence is TGTGCCAGCAGCTTCGTAAGACTAGCGGGTCAAGAGACCCAGTACTTC. This encodes CASSFVRLAGQETQYF. The full variable domain, rest sourced from reference TRBV7-2 and TRBJ2-5, is GAGVSQSPSNKVTEKGKDVELRCDPISGHTALYWYRQSLGQGLEFLIYFQGNSAPDKSGLPSDRFSAERTGGSVSTLTIQRTQQEDSAVYLCASSFVRLAGQETQYFGPGTRLLVL.

The chain uses TRBV9 and TRBJ2-1, with a weak D call TRBD1 (5 bases). This CDR3 has 15 amino acids. The germline gives CDR1 SGDLS, CDR2 YYNGEE. Trimming removed 0 bases at V and 3 bases at J, with 10 bases between. The CDR3 loop is CASSVAQGNYNEQFF. CDR3 sequence (DNA): TGTGCCAGCAGCGTAGCCCAGGGTAACTACAATGAGCAGTTCTTC.

This clonotype was observed a handful of times. The chain employs TRBV7-3 and TRBJ2-7; no firm D call. Between the trimmed V and J ends, which lost 2 bases and 1 base, there was a span of 6 bases. Germline CDR1 SGHTA, CDR2 FQGTGA. The CDR3 extends over 13 amino acids. The CDR3 DNA is TGTGCCAGCAGCTTAGGCGAATCCTACGAGCAGTACTTC. Its translation: CASSLGESYEQYF. Filled out from reference TRBV7-3 and TRBJ2-7, the complete variable domain reads GAGVSQTPSNKVTEKGKYVELRCDPISGHTALYWYRQSLGQGPEFLIYFQGTGAADDSGLPNDRFFAVRPEGSVSTLKIQRTERGDSAVYLCASSLGESYEQYFGPGTRLTVT.

In this sample, this clonotype turned up many times. The rearrangement uses TRBV5-1 and TRBJ2-1, with 12 bases matching TRBD2. This CDR3 spans 17 amino acids. Trimming cost V 3 bases and J 9 bases; bases outside gene matches: 13. Germline CDR1 SGHRS, CDR2 YFSETQ. In nucleotides, the CDR3 is TGCGCCAGCAGCTACCCTAGCGGGGGGGCCGTGGTCGGTGAGCAGTTCTTC. Amino acid sequence: CASSYPSGGAVVGEQFF.